Listed below are T cell receptor beta chains from one sample, sequenced in a study of T-cell memory formation after mild COVID-19. TCRdb reprocessed the 5' RACE reads via MiXCR and lists one record per CDR3 protein. The data show tens of thousands of distinct CDR3 sequences, approximately 16% seen once. The sequencing input was PBMCs or a T cell subset sorted from them (not recorded which). These receptors all stem from a man between 18 and 29 years old who had mild COVID-19 (a few samples of this study predate the infection). Cell type and time point are not known. Both conserved end residues are part of each CDR3. D genes are given only for firm matches. Clone size is shown for a subset of rows, as once, few, many or a class of expanded clone.

D,V,J,size,CDR3,DNA
NA,TRBV30,TRBJ2-7,few,CAWSVGAENYEQYF,TGTGCCTGGAGCGTTGGAGCAGAGAACTACGAGCAGTACTTC
TRBD2,TRBV6-6,TRBJ2-5,NA,CASRNPLRSGGLYQETQYF,TGTGCCAGCAGAAACCCCCTACGTAGCGGGGGGTTATACCAAGAGACCCAGTACTTC
NA,TRBV9,TRBJ1-2,NA,CASSPEGGQPNYGYTF,TGTGCCAGCAGCCCAGAGGGGGGGCAGCCTAACTATGGCTACACCTTC
NA,TRBV24-1,TRBJ1-3,few,CATSDFAGSNSGNTIYF,TGTGCCACCAGTGATTTTGCAGGCTCAAACTCTGGAAACACCATATATTTT
NA,TRBV9,TRBJ2-3,few,CASSVARDGTQYF,TGTGCCAGCAGCGTAGCGAGGGATGGTACGCAGTATTTT
TRBD2,TRBV6-5,TRBJ2-2,few,CASSPGTSGGRGTGELFF,TGTGCCAGCAGTCCCGGGACTAGCGGGGGGCGGGGCACCGGGGAGCTGTTTTTT
NA,TRBV12-3/TRBV12-4,TRBJ1-6,NA,CASSFLGLNSPLHF,TGTGCCAGCAGTTTTTTGGGGCTAAATTCACCCCTCCACTTT
NA,TRBV7-8,TRBJ1-1,NA,CASSSTLENTEAFF,TGTGCCAGCAGCTCCACCCTGGAGAACACTGAAGCTTTCTTT
NA,TRBV2,TRBJ1-4,NA,CASFDLGEKLFF,TGTGCCAGCTTCGACCTTGGGGAAAAACTGTTTTTT
NA,TRBV30,TRBJ1-5,NA,CAWSAGQHSNQPQHF,TGTGCCTGGAGCGCAGGACAGCATAGCAATCAGCCCCAGCATTTT
TRBD1,TRBV10-2,TRBJ1-2,many,CASSEPGGNYGYTF,TGCGCCAGCAGTGAGCCAGGGGGTAACTATGGCTACACCTTC
TRBD1,TRBV4-1,TRBJ1-5,few,CASSQTGQVYQPQHF,TGCGCCAGCAGCCAAACTGGACAGGTTTATCAGCCCCAGCATTTT
NA,TRBV7-9,TRBJ1-4,few,CASSLGRPGYKKLFF,TGTGCCAGCAGCTTAGGACGACCGGGGTATAAAAAACTGTTTTTT
TRBD1,TRBV5-1,TRBJ2-1,many,CASSIRQGTYNEQFF,TGCGCCAGCAGCATCCGACAGGGTACCTACAATGAGCAGTTCTTC
NA,TRBV10-3,TRBJ1-5,NA,CAISEHSNQPQHF,TGTGCCATCAGTGAGCATTCGAATCAGCCCCAGCATTTT
TRBD2,TRBV14,TRBJ2-1,few,CASSRTSGGVNEQFF,TGTGCCAGCAGCAGGACTAGCGGGGGGGTAAATGAGCAGTTCTTC
TRBD1,TRBV12-3/TRBV12-4,TRBJ2-2,NA,CASSANRGPGGELFF,TGTGCCAGCAGTGCCAACAGGGGACCCGGCGGGGAGCTGTTTTTT
TRBD1,TRBV12-3/TRBV12-4,TRBJ2-5,NA,CASSWTGYFLGETQYF,TGTGCCAGCAGCTGGACAGGGTACTTTTTAGGGGAGACCCAGTACTTC
TRBD2,TRBV30,TRBJ2-3,NA,CAWSLAGYTDTQYF,TGTGCCTGGAGTTTAGCGGGGTACACAGATACGCAGTATTTT
NA,TRBV13,TRBJ2-3,once,CASSLAGDLRTDTQYF,TGTGCCAGCAGCCTAGCCGGGGACCTACGCACAGATACGCAGTATTTT
NA,TRBV4-1,TRBJ2-1,NA,CASSLRDLGGYNEQFF,TGCGCCAGCAGCCTGAGGGACCTCGGAGGGTACAATGAGCAGTTCTTC
TRBD2,TRBV27,TRBJ2-1,few,CASSLFSSGGASYNEQFF,TGTGCCAGCAGTTTATTTTCCAGCGGGGGGGCCTCCTACAATGAGCAGTTCTTC
NA,TRBV14,TRBJ1-4,NA,CASSQAASLSTNEKLFF,TGTGCCAGCAGCCAAGCGGCCAGCCTTTCAACTAATGAAAAACTGTTTTTT
NA,TRBV2,TRBJ2-7,NA,CASSERQGLGEQYF,TGTGCCAGCAGTGAAAGGCAGGGGCTGGGCGAGCAGTACTTC
TRBD1,TRBV7-3,TRBJ1-6,NA,CASSLGQGHSPLHF,TGTGCCAGCAGCCTTGGACAGGGGCACTCACCCCTCCACTTT
NA,TRBV20-1,TRBJ1-4,NA,CSARDGILIEKLFF,TGCAGTGCTAGAGACGGAATACTTATTGAAAAACTGTTTTTT
NA,TRBV7-6,TRBJ2-7,NA,CASSLEPKYEQYF,TGTGCCAGCAGCTTAGAACCCAAGTACGAGCAGTACTTC
TRBD1,TRBV5-1,TRBJ2-7,few,CASSLSDRLYEQYF,TGCGCCAGCAGCTTGTCGGACAGGTTATACGAGCAGTACTTC
NA,TRBV7-2,TRBJ2-3,many,CASSRLKIDTQYF,TGTGCCAGCAGCAGACTGAAGATTGATACGCAGTATTTT
TRBD1,TRBV4-1,TRBJ2-7,many,CASSQGPPDRGYEQYF,TGCGCCAGCAGCCAAGGCCCGCCAGACAGGGGCTACGAGCAGTACTTC
TRBD2,TRBV4-1,TRBJ2-5,NA,CASSPLTNGGRETQYF,TGCGCCAGCAGCCCCCTCACCAACGGCGGGAGAGAGACCCAGTACTTC
NA,TRBV5-4,TRBJ1-1,few,CASSRTGSRTEAFF,TGTGCCAGCAGCCGAACAGGGTCGCGGACTGAAGCTTTCTTT
NA,TRBV7-8,TRBJ2-1,many,CASSRTPDVGGSYNEQFF,TGTGCCAGCAGCCGAACACCGGACGTAGGGGGCTCCTACAATGAGCAGTTCTTC
TRBD1,TRBV4-2,TRBJ1-5,NA,CASSRGTGDSNQPQHF,TGTGCCAGCAGCCGAGGGACAGGGGATAGCAATCAGCCCCAGCATTTT
NA,TRBV7-3,TRBJ2-3,many,CASSAVPTDTQYF,TGTGCCAGCAGCGCAGTCCCCACAGATACGCAGTATTTT
NA,TRBV5-1,TRBJ1-5,few,CASSFSGQPNQPQHF,TGCGCCAGCAGCTTCAGTGGACAGCCCAATCAGCCCCAGCATTTT
NA,TRBV5-1,TRBJ1-2,NA,CASSLRTAYYGYTF,TGCGCCAGCAGCTTGCGGACAGCCTACTATGGCTACACCTTC
TRBD1,TRBV12-3/TRBV12-4,TRBJ1-2,once,CASRRQGPRYGYTF,TGTGCCAGCAGAAGACAGGGGCCCCGCTATGGCTACACCTTC
NA,TRBV25-1,TRBJ2-6,few,CASSEDHSGANVLTF,TGTGCCAGCAGTGAGGATCACTCTGGGGCCAACGTCCTGACTTTC
TRBD1,TRBV4-2,TRBJ1-1,NA,CASSQAVNRGGHTEAFF,TGTGCCAGCAGCCAAGCCGTAAACAGGGGGGGGCACACTGAAGCTTTCTTT
NA,TRBV2,TRBJ2-1,few,CARGPGGYNEQFF,TGTGCCAGGGGCCCAGGCGGGTACAATGAGCAGTTCTTC
TRBD2,TRBV10-3,TRBJ2-5,few,CAINGDSGDDETQYF,TGTGCCATCAATGGGGATAGCGGGGATGACGAGACCCAGTACTTC
TRBD1,TRBV18,TRBJ1-2,NA,CASFPRGTGDPWNGYTF,TGTGCCAGCTTCCCAAGGGGGACAGGGGACCCGTGGAATGGCTACACCTTC